This is a list of T cell receptor beta chains from one sample in a study of a mutant IDH1 vaccine in newly diagnosed glioma. No antigen has been identified for these receptors. This table comes from immunoSEQ multiplex PCR, and its TCRdb copy is limited to in-frame clones, with some not included. The sample carries roughly 30,000 clones, around 82% recorded once. Sequenced here: PBMCs, sampled from a glioma patient whose treatment included an IDH1 peptide vaccine. The receptors were sampled from a young man with glioma. Each CDR3 is given with its conserved first and last residue. D genes are given only for firm matches. Where a row states a size, it is once, few, many or the class of an expanded clone; other rows omit it.

J gene | D gene | V gene | clone size | CDR3 protein | CDR3 DNA
TRBJ2-7 | - | TRBV5-1 | once | CASRAGLSSYEQYF | TGCGCCAGCAGGGCCGGCCTGAGCTCCTACGAGCAGTACTTC
TRBJ2-2 | TRBD1 | TRBV6-4 | - | CASSTGQGNTGELFF | TGTGCCAGCAGTACGGGACAGGGGAACACCGGGGAGCTGTTTTTT
TRBJ2-2 | - | TRBV29-1 | - | CSVGTGLGELFF | TGCAGCGTGGGCACAGGGCTCGGGGAGCTGTTTTTT
TRBJ2-5 | - | TRBV5-6 | - | CASSSHTATQYF | TGTGCCAGCAGTAGTCATACCGCGACCCAGTACTTC
TRBJ2-1 | TRBD2 | TRBV2 | - | CASSEAGSGFSRFF | TGTGCCAGCAGTGAAGCCGGTAGCGGGTTCAGTCGGTTCTTC
TRBJ1-2 | TRBD1 | TRBV19 | - | CASSRTDRGVGF | TGTGCCAGTAGTAGGACGGACAGGGGAGTTGGATTC
TRBJ2-5 | TRBD2 | TRBV7-2 | - | CASSFRSGAKETQYF | TGTGCCAGCAGCTTCCGCAGCGGGGCCAAGGAGACCCAGTACTTC
TRBJ2-7 | TRBD1 | TRBV28 | - | CASSNRTGQYF | TGTGCCAGCAGTAACAGGACAGGGCAGTACTTC
TRBJ2-7 | - | TRBV11-3 | - | CASSLDRSYEQYF | TGTGCCAGCAGCTTAGATCGAAGCTACGAGCAGTACTTC
TRBJ1-5 | - | TRBV19 | - | CASDSDNSNQPQHF | TGTGCCAGTGACTCGGACAATAGCAATCAGCCCCAGCATTTT
TRBJ1-4 | - | TRBV19 | - | CASSPGELREKLFF | TGTGCCAGTAGTCCAGGGGAATTGCGAGAAAAACTGTTTTTT
TRBJ1-2 | - | TRBV5-4 | once | CASSLANYGYTF | TGTGCCAGCAGCTTGGCCAACTATGGCTACACCTTC
TRBJ1-2 | - | TRBV19 | - | CASSIGGQNDYGYTF | TGTGCCAGTAGTATAGGTGGGCAGAATGACTATGGCTACACCTTC
TRBJ1-6 | - | TRBV5-1 | once | CASSLEEGSPLHF | TGCGCCAGCAGCTTGGAGGAGGGGTCACCCCTCCACTTT
TRBJ1-3 | - | TRBV10-3 | - | CAISEQATSGNTIYF | TGTGCCATCAGTGAACAGGCGACCTCTGGAAACACCATATATTTT
TRBJ1-1 | - | TRBV5-6 | few | CASSLRGTEAFF | TGTGCCAGCAGCCTACGGGGAACTGAAGCTTTCTTT
TRBJ1-1 | - | TRBV7-8 | - | CASSFPGQVNTEAFF | TGTGCCAGCAGCTTCCCGGGACAAGTAAACACTGAAGCTTTCTTT
TRBJ2-3 | - | TRBV5-4 | - | CASSLDGTDTQYF | TGTGCCAGCAGCTTGGACGGCACAGATACGCAGTATTTT
TRBJ1-4 | TRBD1 | TRBV4-3 | - | CASSARQGAHEKLFF | TGCGCCAGCAGCGCCCGACAGGGGGCGCATGAAAAACTGTTTTTT
TRBJ1-2 | TRBD1 | TRBV4-3 | - | CASSQGGTDYGYTF | TGCGCCAGCAGCCAAGGCGGGACAGACTATGGCTACACCTTC
TRBJ1-4 | TRBD1 | TRBV5-1 | - | CASSTGQGGEKLFF | TGCGCCAGCAGCACCGGACAGGGGGGTGAAAAACTGTTTTTT
TRBJ1-5 | - | TRBV15 | - | CATSTDRQTKAQHF | TGTGCCACCAGCACAGATAGACAGACTAAGGCCCAGCATTTT
TRBJ1-4 | TRBD1 | TRBV4-3 | few | CASSLDREGEKLFF | TGCGCCAGCAGCCTCGACAGGGAGGGAGAAAAACTGTTTTTT
TRBJ2-7 | TRBD2 | TRBV6-5 | - | CASSYGTSGGVYEQYF | TGTGCCAGCAGTTACGGGACTAGCGGGGGGGTTTACGAGCAGTACTTC
TRBJ1-3 | - | TRBV4-1 | - | CASSLRDYSGNTIYF | TGCGCCAGCAGCCTCAGGGACTACTCTGGAAACACCATATATTTT
TRBJ2-3 | - | TRBV5-5 | - | CASSLGPGSGTDTQYF | TGTGCCAGCAGCTTGGGGCCAGGAAGCGGCACAGATACGCAGTATTTT
TRBJ2-3 | TRBD2 | TRBV7-2 | - | CASSLATSGGASDTQYF | TGTGCCAGCAGCTTAGCAACTAGCGGGGGGGCCTCGGATACGCAGTATTTT
TRBJ1-1 | - | TRBV7-8 | - | CASSLSPSYPNTEAFF | TGTGCCAGCAGCCTATCCCCTAGTTATCCGAACACTGAAGCTTTCTTT
TRBJ1-2 | - | TRBV10-3 | - | CAISEIQVNYGYTF | TGTGCCATCAGTGAGATACAGGTTAACTATGGCTACACCTTC
TRBJ2-1 | TRBD1 | TRBV5-1 | - | CASSRNRGENNEQFF | TGCGCCAGCAGCAGGAACAGGGGGGAAAACAATGAGCAGTTCTTC
TRBJ2-3 | TRBD1 | TRBV5-1 | - | CASSFRDRGGDTQYF | TGCGCCAGCAGCTTCCGGGACAGGGGGGGAGATACGCAGTATTTT
TRBJ1-4 | - | TRBV7-6 | - | CASSLGGGDEKLFF | TGTGCCAGCAGCTTAGGAGGAGGTGATGAAAAACTGTTTTTT
TRBJ1-5 | - | TRBV7-9 | - | CASSYGAGGTQHF | TGTGCCAGCAGCTATGGCGCGGGGGGGACCCAGCATTTT
TRBJ2-5 | - | TRBV11-2 | - | CASSLVGRMQETQYF | TGTGCCAGCAGCTTAGTCGGACGGATGCAAGAGACCCAGTACTTC
TRBJ2-2 | - | TRBV6-5 | - | CASSSDTGELFF | TGTGCCAGCAGTTCAGACACCGGGGAGCTGTTTTTT
TRBJ1-4 | TRBD1 | TRBV2 | once | CASSGQGVREKLFF | TGTGCCAGCAGCGGACAGGGCGTCAGGGAAAAACTGTTTTTT
TRBJ1-1 | TRBD1 | TRBV5-4 | - | CASSLQGKAFF | TGTGCCAGCAGCTTACAGGGGAAAGCTTTCTTT
TRBJ2-2 | - | TRBV9 | - | CASSGGRDKNTGELFF | TGTGCCAGCAGCGGGGGCCGGGACAAGAACACCGGGGAGCTGTTTTTT
TRBJ2-5 | - | TRBV5-8 | - | CASSLEVRAGWGQETQYF | TGTGCCAGCAGCTTGGAGGTTCGGGCGGGTTGGGGGCAAGAGACCCAGTACTTC
TRBJ1-5 | TRBD1 | TRBV30 | - | CAWNNDRGIGNQPQHF | TGTGCCTGGAACAACGACAGGGGCATTGGCAATCAGCCCCAGCATTTT
TRBJ1-2 | TRBD1 | TRBV30 | - | CAWTTKGGDGYTF | TGTGCCTGGACTACGAAAGGGGGCGATGGCTACACCTTC
TRBJ2-7 | - | TRBV28 | - | CASSLDREDSYEQYF | TGTGCCAGCAGCTTAGACAGGGAGGATTCCTACGAGCAGTACTTC
TRBJ2-7 | - | TRBV5-6 | - | CASSLNVVYEQYF | TGTGCCAGCAGCTTGAACGTAGTTTACGAGCAGTACTTC
TRBJ2-3 | TRBD2 | TRBV2 | - | CASSVWSSGLVDTQYF | TGTGCCAGCAGTGTTTGGTCTAGCGGGCTGGTGGATACGCAGTATTTT
TRBJ2-1 | TRBD2 | TRBV5-1 | - | CASTPRTSGGSYNEQFF | TGCGCCAGCACGCCCCGGACTAGCGGAGGTTCCTACAATGAGCAGTTCTTC
TRBJ1-3 | - | TRBV5-4 | few | CASSRDPNTGNTIYF | TGTGCCAGCAGTCGGGACCCTAACACCGGAAACACCATATATTTT
TRBJ1-1 | - | TRBV18 | - | CASSPPTGNTEAFF | TGTGCCAGCTCACCACCGACAGGGAACACTGAAGCTTTCTTT
TRBJ2-7 | - | TRBV6-6 | - | CASSYLDREQYF | TGTGCCAGCAGTTACCTGGACAGAGAGCAGTACTTC
TRBJ1-1 | - | TRBV19 | - | CASSIEPLREMNTEAFF | TGTGCCAGTAGTATAGAGCCGTTAAGGGAGATGAACACTGAAGCTTTCTTT
TRBJ1-4 | TRBD1 | TRBV7-9 | - | CASSTGQGAINEKLFF | TGTGCCAGCAGCACCGGACAGGGGGCGATTAATGAAAAACTGTTTTTT
TRBJ2-7 | - | TRBV19 | - | CASSTGTQNVEQYF | TGTGCCAGTAGTACCGGGACCCAAAACGTCGAGCAGTACTTC
TRBJ2-7 | - | TRBV6-1 | - | CASSEFGDLYEQYF | TGTGCCAGCAGTGAGTTCGGGGATCTCTACGAGCAGTACTTC
TRBJ2-1 | - | TRBV19 | - | CASSQKGGQHVSYNEQFF | TGTGCCAGTAGTCAAAAGGGGGGACAGCATGTTTCCTACAATGAGCAGTTCTTC
TRBJ2-1 | - | TRBV5-4 | - | CASSLGQLNEQFF | TGTGCCAGCAGCTTGGGACAGCTTAATGAGCAGTTCTTC